One sample yielded the 13 T cell receptor beta chains listed below, sequenced in a study of sequential checkpoint blockade in melanoma. Some clones are missing from TCRdb's copy, which holds only in-frame ones; the method was immunoSEQ multiplex PCR. The data contain 7,500 to 8,500 clones, roughly three fifths of them singletons. Treatment defined: randomized to nivolumab then ipilimumab (arm A) or the reverse (arm B). The source was CD8+ T cells sorted from blood (inferred from file names), collected from a patient given nivolumab and ipilimumab in sequence. The receptors shown here come from a human patient with melanoma. Some clones in this sample may be carry-over from other donors' samples.

The gene calls are TRBV7-9 and TRBJ1-2, with D perhaps matching TRBD1 (6 bases). The CDR3 consists of 14 residues. Germline lookup yields CDR1 SEHNR and CDR2 FQNEAQ (reference sequence). Trimming took 4 bases from V and 4 from J, leaving 13 bases between them. The CDR3 region is CASSYSGESYGYTF. The CDR3 bases are TGTGCCAGCAGCTACTCAGGGGAAAGCTATGGCTACACCTTC. Combining the CDR3 with reference TRBV7-9 and TRBJ1-2 gives the whole variable domain DTGVSQNPRHKITKRGQNVTFRCDPISEHNRLYWYRQTLGQGPEFLTYFQNEAQLEKSRLLSDRFSAERPKGSFSTLEIQRTEQGDSAMYLCASSYSGESYGYTFGSGTRLTVV.

V usage is TRBV10-3 and J usage is TRBJ2-7; TRBD1 aligns across 8 bases. The germline CDR1 and CDR2 sequences are ENHRY and SYGVKD. V lost 3 bases, J lost 3 bases, and 4 bases stayed unmatched. The CDR3 is 14 amino acids. The CDR3 DNA sequence: TGTGCCATCAGTGACCCTGGACAGGGCTACGAGCAGTACTTC. It specifies CAISDPGQGYEQYF.

This chain links TRBV6-5 with TRBJ1-5; a possible D gene is TRBD1 (6 bases). The CDR3 is 15 amino acids. Germline assignment: CDR1 MNHEY and CDR2 SVGAGI. Deletions cut 6 bases from V and 0 bases from J, with 12 bases between. The CDR3 protein is CASRPGAYSNQPQHF. The CDR3 DNA reads as TGTGCCAGCAGACCAGGGGCTTATAGCAATCAGCCCCAGCATTTT.

The genes are TRBV27 and TRBJ2-7; D is undetermined. Trimming removed 1 base from V and 4 bases from J, with 17 bases in between. The V gene's germline CDR1 is MNHEY and CDR2 SMNVEV (reference sequence). The CDR3 is 16 amino acids. DNA for the CDR3: TGTGCCAGCAGTTTATACGGTCGGCAGCGAAATTACGAGCAGTACTTC. As protein: CASSLYGRQRNYEQYF.

The chain has TRBV4-3 and TRBJ2-1; 9 bases fit TRBD2. The CDR3 has 15 amino acids. J gave up 8 bases and V 3 bases, and 8 bases lay outside the gene matches. The germline gives CDR1 LGHNA, CDR2 YSLEER. The CDR3 here is CASSHEWRGGDEQFF. The CDR3 DNA is TGCGCCAGCAGCCATGAATGGCGGGGGGGCGATGAGCAGTTCTTC.

This clone is classed as large (0.1 to 1%). The chain uses TRBV28 and TRBJ2-6; D gene unclear. The germline V gene has CDR1 MDHEN and CDR2 SYDVKM. The CDR3 runs to 14 residues. V lost 6 bases and J lost 4, with 10 bases in between. CDR3 loop: CASRMRNGANVLTF. The CDR3 DNA sequence: TGTGCCAGCAGGATGAGAAACGGGGCCAACGTCCTGACTTTC.

The chain joins TRBV6-1 to TRBJ1-2; no firm D call. CDR1 and CDR2 (germline): MNHNS, SASEGT. This CDR3 contains 14 residues. With 6 bases removed from V and 1 base from J, the gap between germline ends came to 12 bases. CDR3 residues: CASSIAEFNYGYTF. For the CDR3, the DNA is TGTGCCAGCAGCATAGCAGAGTTTAACTATGGCTACACCTTC.

J is TRBJ2-7 and V is TRBV6-1; 11 bases line up with TRBD2. Germline CDR1 MNHNS, CDR2 SASEGT. With 6 bases clipped from V and 3 bases from J, the junction kept 10 bases outside the gene matches. The CDR3 contains 16 residues. The CDR3, as DNA: TGTGCCAGCAGCGAACTAGGGACTAGCGGAAACTACGAGCAGTACTTC. Its protein product is CASSELGTSGNYEQYF.

The chain combines TRBV6-5 with TRBJ2-7; 7 positions agree with TRBD1. CDR3 length: 14 amino acids. The V and J ends lost 9 bases and 2 bases, in that order; junction bases with no gene match: 10. Germline values: CDR1 MNHEY, CDR2 SVGAGI. In nucleotides, the CDR3 is TGTGCCAGTACACCGGGACAGAGGGCCTACGAGCAGTACTTC. Translating gives CASTPGQRAYEQYF.

The chain combines TRBV4-2 with TRBJ1-2; D is perhaps TRBD1 (5 bases). Trimming stripped 5 bases from V and 5 bases from J, with 12 bases between. Germline CDR1 LGHNA, CDR2 YNFKEQ. The CDR3 runs 13 residues. The CDR3 sequence is CASSLSQGYGYTF. The CDR3, as DNA: TGTGCCAGCAGCTTATCCCAGGGTTATGGCTACACCTTC.

V and J are TRBV4-1 and TRBJ1-6; D unresolved. Trimming cost V 0 bases and J 1 base, with 10 bases left between them. This CDR3 has 17 residues. Germline values: CDR1 MGHRA, CDR2 YSYEKL. Written as DNA, the CDR3 is TGCGCCAGCAGCCAAGAGATCCTCGGGTCCTATAATTCACCCCTCCACTTT. Translating gives CASSQEILGSYNSPLHF.

The V and J genes are TRBV7-2 and TRBJ1-3; 7 bases are a match to TRBD1. The CDR3 runs 16 residues. Germline V gives CDR1 SGHTA, CDR2 FQGNSA. J was trimmed by 0 bases and V by 4 bases; bases with no gene match: 6. The CDR3 DNA is TGTGCCAGCAGCTCACAACAGGGGTACTCTGGAAACACCATATATTTT. Translating gives CASSSQQGYSGNTIYF.

V and J are TRBV19 and TRBJ1-4, with a weak D call TRBD1 (6 bases). This CDR3 contains 17 residues. Germline loops: CDR1 LNHDA, CDR2 SQIVND (reference sequence). V gave up 4 bases and J gave up 4 bases, with 19 bases separating them. Written as DNA, the CDR3 is TGTGCCAGTAGTAAGATACAGGGTCCGGGGATTAATGAAAAACTGTTTTTT. Translated, it gives CASSKIQGPGINEKLFF.